Below are 20 T cell receptor beta chains sequenced from a single sample in a study of metastatic and nonmetastatic thyroid tumors. TCRdb reassembled clones from the PCR reads with MiXCR. Of 18,000 or so clones listed, about 33% are singletons. Treatment of any kind had been given to no patient before thyroid surgery. The sequenced material came from tumor tissue. Receptors originate from a female donor with papillary thyroid cancer or a benign thyroid nodule (not recorded which). Some clones in this sample may be carry-over from other donors' samples.

There are a few counts of this clone. This rearrangement joins TRBV27 to TRBJ2-7, with no clear D. V was clipped by 6 bases and J by 3 bases, with 0 bases between them. This CDR3 comprises 9 residues. The germline gives CDR1 MNHEY, CDR2 SMNVEV (reference sequence). The CDR3 DNA reads TGTGCCAGCAGCTACGAGCAGTACTTC. Translating it yields CASSYEQYF.

The chain uses TRBV7-8 and TRBJ1-5; unclear D gene. V shed 1 base and J shed 0 bases, with 10 bases lying between them. The length of the CDR3 is 16 residues. CDR1 SGHVS and CDR2 FQNEAQ come from the germline V gene. The CDR3 nucleotides are TGTGCCAGCAGCTTAGGGGCGCAAAATAGCAATCAGCCCCAGCATTTT. Protein product: CASSLGAQNSNQPQHF. Full variable domain (outside the CDR3, taken from reference TRBV7-8 and TRBJ1-5): GAGVSQSPRYKVAKRGQDVALRCDPISGHVSLFWYQQALGQGPEFLTYFQNEAQLDKSGLPSDRFFAERPEGSVSTLKIQRTQQEDSAVYLCASSLGAQNSNQPQHFGDGTRLSIL.

The rearrangement uses TRBV28 and TRBJ2-7, with unresolved D. The CDR3 totals 12 residues. V was cut by 4 bases and J by 6 bases, with 10 bases left in between. Germline-derived CDR1 and CDR2 are MDHEN and SYDVKM. The DNA for the CDR3 is TGTGCCAGCAGTTACCGGCCGAGCGAGCAGTACTTC. This encodes CASSYRPSEQYF.

The V gene is TRBV28, the J gene TRBJ2-7; 8 nucleotides line up with TRBD1. V was clipped by 3 bases and J by 0 bases; unmatched bases: 19. There are 20 residues in the CDR3. Germline loops: CDR1 MDHEN, CDR2 SYDVKM. The CDR3 DNA is TGTGCCAGCAGTTTTCAAAGGGGGACCTGGGACAGGAAATACTCCTACGAGCAGTACTTC. Amino acids: CASSFQRGTWDRKYSYEQYF. Looking up the rest from reference TRBV28 and TRBJ2-7 gives the full variable domain: DVKVTQSSRYLVKRTGEKVFLECVQDMDHENMFWYRQDPGLGLRLIYFSYDVKMKEKGDIPEGYSVSREKKERFSLILESASTNQTSMYLCASSFQRGTWDRKYSYEQYFGPGTRLTVT.

This clone was seen just once. The genes are TRBV7-3 and TRBJ1-2; D perhaps matches TRBD1 (6 bases). The CDR3 consists of 14 residues. The germline V gene has CDR1 SGHTA and CDR2 FQGTGA. Trimming removed 5 bases from V and 3 bases from J, with 13 bases in between. The CDR3: CASSPGGADYGYTF. The DNA of the CDR3 is TGTGCCAGCAGCCCCGGGGGGGCCGACTATGGCTACACCTTC.

This chain links TRBV6-1 with TRBJ2-3; 7 bases map to TRBD1. Unmatched junction bases numbered 4, after V lost 4 bases and J lost 0 bases. Germline lookup yields CDR1 MNHNS and CDR2 SASEGT. CDR3 length: 15 residues. For the CDR3, the DNA is TGTGCCAGCAGTGGCCCGGGACAGAGCACAGATACGCAGTATTTT. This encodes CASSGPGQSTDTQYF.

This clone was found a few times. CDR3 sequence (DNA): TGTGCCAGCAGTTTTCATCCCCTAACAGGGGGCGCGGAGACCCAGTACTTC. This encodes CASSFHPLTGGAETQYF. This chain links TRBV28 with TRBJ2-5; TRBD1 agrees at 9 bases. V trimming: 3 bases; J trimming: 5 bases; junction bases outside the gene matches: 13. Per germline, CDR1 MDHEN and CDR2 SYDVKM. The CDR3 totals 17 residues.

The table lists this clone with many counts. J is TRBJ1-4 and V is TRBV12-3 or TRBV12-4, with 9 bases matching TRBD1. V lost 3 bases and J lost 3; bases outside the gene matches: 11. This CDR3 has 18 residues. The CDR3 nucleotides read TGTGCCAGCAGTTTCACTCCGGGACAGGGTAGTTCTAATGAAAAACTGTTTTTT. This encodes CASSFTPGQGSSNEKLFF.

This rearrangement joins TRBV28 to TRBJ1-5; D is uncertain. The CDR3 runs to 15 residues. V lost 0 bases and J 5 bases, leaving 11 bases between the germline ends. Germline CDR1 reads MDHEN; CDR2 reads SYDVKM. CDR3 loop: CASSLWGEVHQPQHF. The CDR3 nucleotides read TGTGCCAGCAGTTTATGGGGCGAGGTACATCAGCCCCAGCATTTT.

This clone was picked up many times. The chain joins TRBV7-3 to TRBJ2-3; D possibly corresponds to TRBD2 (6 bases). V was pared by 8 bases and J by 4 bases, with 16 bases between. CDR1 is SGHTA, CDR2 FQGTGA, per germline. CDR3 length: 14 amino acids. The chain's CDR3 is CASGETVAADTQYF. CDR3 coding DNA: TGTGCCAGCGGGGAGACAGTAGCGGCAGATACGCAGTATTTT.

This clone has ten or more counts. CDR3 in DNA: TGTGCCAGCAGCTTGTGGCGGGCGGGCACAGATACGCAGTATTTT. As protein: CASSLWRAGTDTQYF. The chain couples TRBV5-5 to TRBJ2-3; maybe TRBD2 (5 bases). Germline assignment: CDR1 SGHKS and CDR2 YYEKEE (reference sequence). Trimming left V 1 base short and J 1 base short, with 10 bases between. The CDR3 consists of 15 residues.

The rearrangement links TRBV28 to TRBJ1-3; D is unclear. Trimming shortened V by 2 bases and J by 2 bases, and 4 bases separated the two germline ends. The CDR3 covers 13 residues. CDR1 is MDHEN and CDR2 is SYDVKM in the germline V gene. CDR3 protein: CASSLRTGNTIYF. The CDR3 DNA is TGTGCCAGCAGTTTACGGACTGGAAACACCATATATTTT.

In this sample, this clone turned up many times. This sequence joins TRBV5-4 and TRBJ1-1; D not resolved. V was pared by 3 bases and J by 5 bases, with 11 bases between. CDR1 is SGHNT and CDR2 is YYREEE in the germline V gene (reference sequence). CDR3 length: 13 amino acids. CDR3 DNA sequence: TGTGCCAGCAGCTCTAGCCGGGGTACTGAAGCTTTCTTT. Translated: CASSSSRGTEAFF.

This chain uses TRBV20-1 with TRBJ2-1; D possibly corresponds to TRBD2 (9 bases). CDR3 length: 18 residues. V lost 6 bases, J lost 2 bases, and 26 bases lay in between. The V gene's germline CDR1 is DFQATT and CDR2 SNEGSKA (reference sequence). CDR3 in DNA: TGCAGTGCCCCGACAGGGGCCAAAGCGGGAGGCGCCTACAATGAGCAGTTCTTC. This sequence encodes CSAPTGAKAGGAYNEQFF.

This clone was recorded many times. This chain links TRBV29-1 with TRBJ2-2, with D possibly TRBD1 on 5 matching bases. This CDR3 region has 14 residues. Germline CDR1 SQVTM, CDR2 ANQGSEA. The ends were cut back, 0 bases at V and 5 bases at J, with 10 bases in the middle. The CDR3 loop reads CSVEDGAGTGELFF. In DNA, the CDR3 is TGCAGCGTTGAAGATGGGGCAGGGACCGGGGAGCTGTTTTTT.

V usage is TRBV6-1 and J usage is TRBJ1-2; 8 positions match TRBD1. J was trimmed by 3 bases and V by 7 bases; bases with no gene match: 4. The CDR3 extends over 13 amino acids. The germline V gene has CDR1 MNHNS and CDR2 SASEGT. The CDR3 reads CASTGTGHYGYTF. In DNA form, the CDR3 reads TGTGCCAGCACCGGGACAGGCCACTATGGCTACACCTTC.

This chain joins TRBV5-1 and TRBJ2-7, with TRBD1 as a possible D gene (5 bases). Per the germline V gene, CDR1 is SGHRS and CDR2 is YFSETQ. V was trimmed by 3 bases and J by 2 bases, leaving 12 bases between them. This CDR3 comprises 14 residues. The CDR3 reads CASSSTPDTYEQYF. DNA for the CDR3: TGCGCCAGCAGCTCTACACCGGACACCTACGAGCAGTACTTC.

This clone was seen a single time. The chain carries TRBV6-2 or TRBV6-3 and TRBJ2-6; weak D call: TRBD2 (6 bases). This CDR3 has 15 residues. Trimming pared 8 bases from V and 8 bases from J, leaving 19 bases between. Germline values: CDR1 MNHEY, CDR2 SVGEGT. CDR3 sequence reads: CASWREPWVPNVLTF. The CDR3 nucleotides read TGTGCCAGCTGGAGGGAGCCCTGGGTGCCCAACGTCCTGACTTTC.

A word on this clone: A much larger clonotype is one base distant, so this may be a read error. The CDR3 ends on some other residue instead of the conserved phenylalanine or tryptophan, so this is likely a read error. The chain combines TRBV12-3 or TRBV12-4 with TRBJ2-2; maybe TRBD1 (5 bases). The CDR3 is made up of 14 amino acids. V was cut by 7 bases and J by 0 bases, with 9 bases left in between. In nucleotides, the CDR3 is TGTGCCAGCAATTGGGGCGCGAACACCGGGGAGCTGTTTTCT. It specifies CASNWGANTGELFS.

CDR3 nucleotide sequence: TGTGCCAGCAGTCCCCAAGGTTTGGGCAATCAGCCCCAGCATTTT. Its protein is CASSPQGLGNQPQHF. V and J are TRBV28 and TRBJ1-5; the D is unclear. The germline CDR1 and CDR2 sequences are MDHEN and SYDVKM. V dropped 5 bases and J dropped 2 bases, with 13 bases sitting between them. The CDR3 is made up of 15 amino acids.